This passage covers 28 T cell receptor beta chains from one sample sequenced in a study of technical replicates of blood from several donors. Libraries were prepared by immunoSEQ multiplex PCR; TCRdb keeps only in-frame clonotypes and omits some of them. This table holds tens of thousands of clones, around 94% found once. The sample comprised T cells isolated from PBMCs. The receptors stem from a human donor in good health.

The chain is built from TRBV2 and TRBJ2-6, with 8 bases that match TRBD1. V shed 5 bases, J shed 3 bases, and the junction held 15 bases outside the gene matches. The CDR3 consists of 19 residues. CDR1 is SNHLY and CDR2 is FYNNEI in the germline V gene. CDR3 in amino acids: CASSLPARGLPSGANVLTF. CDR3 DNA: TGTGCCAGCAGTCTCCCCGCCAGGGGGCTTCCCAGTGGGGCCAACGTCCTGACTTTC.

The genes are TRBV11-2 and TRBJ1-5; 8 bases agree with TRBD1. Germline CDR1 reads SGHAT; CDR2 reads FQNNGV. V dropped 5 bases and J dropped 4; count of bases not matched to a gene: 7. The CDR3 has 15 residues. The CDR3 DNA reads TGTGCCAGCAGCGGTAACGGACAGGGTAATCAGCCCCAGCATTTT. It specifies CASSGNGQGNQPQHF. Variable domain in full (rest from reference TRBV11-2 and TRBJ1-5): EAGVAQSPRYKIIEKRQSVAFWCNPISGHATLYWYQQILGQGPKLLIQFQNNGVVDDSQLPKDRFSAERLKGVDSTLKIQPAKLEDSAVYLCASSGNGQGNQPQHFGDGTRLSIL.

Details on this clone: Germline and junction disagree at one end, which may indicate a read error. The rearrangement joins TRBV4-1 to TRBJ1-2, with D possibly being TRBD1 (6 bases). Germline assignment: CDR1 MGHRA and CDR2 YSYEKL. The CDR3 is 14 residues long. CDR3 nucleotide sequence: TGCGCCAGCAGCCTCTTACTCGGCGGGGGGCCAAGCCGCTTC. Translation gives CASSLLLGGGPSRF.

The V and J genes are TRBV19 and TRBJ1-2; D gene uncertain. Trimming stripped 5 bases from V and 3 bases from J, with 16 bases between. The CDR3 contains 15 residues. CDR1 and CDR2 from the germline V gene are LNHDA and SQIVND (reference sequence). DNA of the CDR3: TGTGCCAGTAGTGTCCGGGTCTCGTGGGACTATGGCTACACCTTC. It encodes CASSVRVSWDYGYTF.

CDR3 in amino acids: CASSVAGTIYEQYF. In nucleotides, the CDR3 is TGTGCCAGCAGCGTGGCCGGGACTATCTACGAGCAGTACTTC. The genes are TRBV11-2 and TRBJ2-7, with 7 nucleotides matching TRBD2. Germline CDR1 reads SGHAT; CDR2 reads FQNNGV. The CDR3 is 14 amino acids. Trimming cost V 5 bases and J 3 bases; bases outside gene matches: 7.

This chain connects TRBV19 to TRBJ2-1; perhaps TRBD2 as D (6 bases). The CDR3 runs to 16 residues. Trimming shortened V by 5 bases and J by 2 bases, and 16 bases separated the two germline ends. CDR1 and CDR2 (germline): LNHDA, SQIVND (reference sequence). CDR3 DNA: TGTGCCAGTAGTCAGGACTATTATCCCCCCTACAATGAGCAGTTCTTC. Protein sequence: CASSQDYYPPYNEQFF. Full variable domain (rest looked up from reference TRBV19 and TRBJ2-1): DGGITQSPKYLFRKEGQNVTLSCEQNLNHDAMYWYRQDPGQGLRLIYYSQIVNDFQKGDIAEGYSVSREKKESFPLTVTSAQKNPTAFYLCASSQDYYPPYNEQFFGPGTRLTVL.

The V call is TRBV11-2, the J call TRBJ1-2, with D tentatively TRBD1 (5 bases). Per the germline V gene, CDR1 is SGHAT and CDR2 is FQNNGV. The CDR3 is 13 residues long. V dropped 5 bases and J dropped 7 bases, with 14 bases sitting between them. The DNA of the CDR3 is TGTGCCAGCAGCCGGGCGGGGGTTGGTGGCTACACCTTC. This codes for CASSRAGVGGYTF.

The chain couples TRBV5-1 to TRBJ2-5; 8 bases map to TRBD1. CDR1 and CDR2 (germline): SGHRS, YFSETQ. Losses at the gene ends were 4 bases for V and 2 bases for J; bases not matched to a gene: 7. The CDR3 is 15 amino acids. CDR3 nucleotides: TGCGCCAGCAGCGCAGGACAGGGCTTACAAGAGACCCAGTACTTC. The encoded protein is CASSAGQGLQETQYF.

The V gene is TRBV5-5, the J gene TRBJ2-5, with 10 positions matching TRBD2. V shed 3 bases, J shed 3 bases, and the junction held 5 bases outside the gene matches. CDR3 length: 15 residues. Germline CDR1 is SGHKS and CDR2 is YYEKEE (reference sequence). The CDR3 loop is CASSSFTSGEETQYF. CDR3 in DNA: TGTGCCAGCAGCTCGTTTACTAGCGGGGAAGAGACCCAGTACTTC.

CDR3 nucleotide sequence: TGTGCCAGCAGACGGACATCCGGACACAATGAGCAGTTCTTC. Its protein product is CASRRTSGHNEQFF. The chain joins TRBV6-5 to TRBJ2-1, with TRBD1 as a possible D gene (5 bases). The germline V and J ends were trimmed by 6 bases and 5 bases, with 14 bases remaining between them. This CDR3 is 14 amino acids long. Germline CDR1 reads MNHEY; CDR2 reads SVGAGI.

CDR3 loop: CASSSSGLSLGYTF. DNA of the CDR3: TGTGCCAGCAGTTCAAGTGGACTGTCCCTAGGCTACACCTTC. The V and J genes are TRBV28 and TRBJ1-2; no clear D. CDR1 is MDHEN, CDR2 SYDVKM, per germline. The V and J ends lost 4 bases and 8 bases respectively, with 17 bases between them. The CDR3 length is 14 residues.

The chain joins TRBV9 to TRBJ1-3; no reliable D call. Germline V lookup: CDR1 SGDLS, CDR2 YYNGEE. The CDR3 sequence is 14 residues long. Trimming stripped 0 bases from V and 7 bases from J, with 11 bases between. CDR3 in DNA: TGTGCCAGCAGCGTAGGGGTACAGTCGAACACCATATATTTT. Protein: CASSVGVQSNTIYF.

This clone was seen just once. The V and J genes are TRBV4-1 and TRBJ2-2; 7 bases map to TRBD1. V shed 2 bases and J 5 bases; nucleotides not matched to a gene: 8. Germline V CDR1 and CDR2: MGHRA, YSYEKL. The CDR3 sequence is 16 residues long. This CDR3 is CASSQHPTGTTGELFF. The CDR3 region has the DNA TGCGCCAGCAGCCAACACCCGACAGGGACGACCGGGGAGCTGTTTTTT.

The rearrangement uses TRBV10-3 and TRBJ2-3; D gene uncertain. There are 18 residues in the CDR3. Between the trimmed V and J ends, which lost 4 bases and 1 base, there was a span of 21 bases. In germline, CDR1 is ENHRY, CDR2 SYGVKD. The CDR3 nucleotides are TGTGCCATCAGTGGGTACAGCCCGACGAGAACTCGCACAGATACGCAGTATTTT. It specifies CAISGYSPTRTRTDTQYF.

V gene TRBV12-5 combines with J gene TRBJ2-1; 10 bases align to TRBD2. CDR3 length: 16 amino acids. Trimming cost V 5 bases and J 4 bases; bases outside gene matches: 8. The germline gives CDR1 LGHNT, CDR2 FRNRAP. CDR3 nucleotides: TGTGCTAGTGGTCCCTCCCTAGCGGGGGCGTACAATGAGCAGTTCTTC. Protein: CASGPSLAGAYNEQFF.

In its sample, this clone was seen once. V gene TRBV28 combines with J gene TRBJ2-4; TRBD2 aligns across 7 bases. J gave up 1 base and V 5 bases, and 11 bases lay outside the gene matches. The CDR3 is 17 amino acids. Germline loops: CDR1 MDHEN, CDR2 SYDVKM. CDR3 DNA: TGTGCCAGCAGTCCCTCCGCGGGGGTGTGGGCCAAAAACATTCAGTACTTC. This translates into CASSPSAGVWAKNIQYF.

This clone was detected once. This rearrangement joins TRBV4-2 to TRBJ2-7, with TRBD1 matching over 7 bases. Germline CDR1 is LGHNA and CDR2 is YNFKEQ. CDR3 length equals 15 residues. After removal of 4 bases from V and 3 bases from J, the junction contained 9 bases not matched to a gene. CDR3 region: CASSPSPTGIYEQYF. The CDR3 region has the DNA TGTGCCAGCAGCCCCTCCCCGACAGGGATCTACGAGCAGTACTTC.

The V and J genes are TRBV7-2 and TRBJ1-1; D possibly corresponds to TRBD1 (5 bases). With 4 bases removed from V and 1 base from J, the gap between germline ends came to 19 bases. The CDR3 spans 17 residues. In germline, CDR1 is SGHTA, CDR2 FQGNSA. CDR3 bases: TGTGCCAGCAGCTCCATGGGGGAGGAATCATCGAACACTGAAGCTTTCTTT. Its translation is CASSSMGEESSNTEAFF.

V and J are TRBV5-4 and TRBJ2-2; 7 bases are shared with TRBD2. The junction had 11 bases not matched to a gene; V was cut back by 4 bases and J by 2 bases. The CDR3 spans 17 residues. Germline CDR1 reads SGHNT; CDR2 reads YYREEE (reference sequence). The CDR3 DNA reads as TGTGCCAGCAGCCCGGGACTATATTCCGTAAACACCGGGGAGCTGTTTTTT. Translated, it gives CASSPGLYSVNTGELFF.

The chain couples TRBV27 to TRBJ2-3; 8 bases map to TRBD1. The CDR3 loop spans 14 amino acids. The germline V gene has CDR1 MNHEY and CDR2 SMNVEV (reference sequence). V gave up 5 bases and J gave up 5 bases; unmatched junction bases: 6. Written as DNA, the CDR3 is TGTGCCAGCAGTCCTACGGACAGGGTAGATACGCAGTATTTT. Its translation is CASSPTDRVDTQYF.

This clone was observed once. CDR3 DNA: TGTGCCAGCAGTGTTGAGACAGGGTACACCGGGGAGCTGTTTTTT. Protein sequence: CASSVETGYTGELFF. The V gene is TRBV6-1, the J gene TRBJ2-2, with TRBD1 identical over 7 bases. The germline CDR1 and CDR2 sequences are MNHNS and SASEGT. The CDR3 is 15 residues long. V lost 4 bases and J lost 3; bases outside the gene matches: 5.

V gene TRBV10-3 combines with J gene TRBJ2-1; D might be TRBD1 (6 bases). The CDR3 contains 14 residues. V lost 8 bases to trimming and J lost 5 bases, with 16 bases between them. Germline-derived CDR1 and CDR2 are ENHRY and SYGVKD. The CDR3 reads CAIWQGSLNNEQFF. The CDR3 DNA follows: TGTGCCATCTGGCAGGGGAGTTTAAACAATGAGCAGTTCTTC.

The V and J genes are TRBV27 and TRBJ2-7; 7 nucleotides line up with TRBD1. The length of the CDR3 is 14 residues. V was clipped by 5 bases and J by 2 bases; unmatched bases: 6. Germline CDR1 reads MNHEY; CDR2 reads SMNVEV (reference sequence). CDR3 in DNA: TGTGCCAGCAGTCTCTACAGGGGCCCCTACGAGCAGTACTTC. It translates to CASSLYRGPYEQYF.

The rearrangement uses TRBV7-8 and TRBJ1-1; D perhaps matches TRBD1 (5 bases). Germline V gene lookup returns CDR1 SGHVS and CDR2 FQNEAQ. This CDR3 spans 15 amino acids. Trimming took 5 bases from V and 4 from J, leaving 17 bases between them. Here the CDR3 DNA reads TGTGCCAGCAGCCGATCTGTCGGGGGGGGCACTGAAGCTTTCTTT. It is translated as CASSRSVGGGTEAFF. Full variable domain (remainder filled in from reference TRBV7-8 and TRBJ1-1): GAGVSQSPRYKVAKRGQDVALRCDPISGHVSLFWYQQALGQGPEFLTYFQNEAQLDKSGLPSDRFFAERPEGSVSTLKIQRTQQEDSAVYLCASSRSVGGGTEAFFGQGTRLTVV.

The chain carries TRBV5-1 and TRBJ1-2, with 7 bases fitting TRBD1. Germline trimming cut 6 bases from V and 6 bases from J; bases unmatched to any gene: 11. Germline CDR1 SGHRS, CDR2 YFSETQ. CDR3 length: 14 residues. In DNA, the CDR3 is TGCGCCAGCACTCAGGGGGATCGGGGAGATGGCTACACCTTC. It specifies CASTQGDRGDGYTF. The whole variable domain, remainder taken from reference TRBV5-1 and TRBJ1-2, is KAGVTQTPRYLIKTRGQQVTLSCSPISGHRSVSWYQQTPGQGLQFLFEYFSETQRNKGNFPGRFSGRQFSNSRSEMNVSTLELGDSALYLCASTQGDRGDGYTFGSGTRLTVV.

The V gene is TRBV10-2, the J gene TRBJ1-3, with 9 bases matching TRBD1. Germline V gene data show CDR1 as WSHSY and CDR2 as SAAADI. The CDR3 is 14 residues long. V was pared by 6 bases and J by 8 bases, with 8 bases of the junction left unmatched. CDR3 loop: CASRAGTGRYTIYF. CDR3 DNA sequence: TGCGCCAGCAGAGCCGGGACAGGGAGGTACACCATATATTTT.

The chain recombines TRBV28 with TRBJ2-1; tentative D call: TRBD2 (6 bases). CDR1 and CDR2 (germline): MDHEN, SYDVKM. There are 16 residues in the CDR3. The V end lost 6 bases, the J end lost 1 base, and 16 bases lay between the germline ends. The DNA of the CDR3 is TGTGCCAGCAGCGCCCTAGCGTTGAATTCCTACAATGAGCAGTTCTTC. Amino acid sequence: CASSALALNSYNEQFF.

A remark on this clone: Its ends do not fully match the called genes, so a read error is possible. Written as DNA, the CDR3 is TGTGCCAGCAGTTTGGATCGGGTGTTT. As protein: CASSLDRVF. J is TRBJ1-1 and V is TRBV28; no firm D call. Germline values: CDR1 MDHEN, CDR2 SYDVKM. The CDR3 contains 9 residues.